These 10 T cell receptor beta chains share one sample of origin, sequenced in a study of PD-1 blockade in mismatch repair-deficient tumors. TCRdb's copy holds only in-frame clones and misses some; the assay was immunoSEQ multiplex PCR. The sample carries 20,000 to 25,000 clones, approximately 85% recorded once. Here the sequenced sample was peripheral blood, taken 2 weeks after starting pembrolizumab. These receptors were taken from an adult with mismatch repair-deficient cancer.

The chain uses TRBV28 and TRBJ2-7; 10 bases line up with TRBD2. Trimming at V came to 3 bases and at J to 8 bases, leaving 10 bases not matched to a gene. The CDR3 spans 15 residues. Germline-derived CDR1 and CDR2 are MDHEN and SYDVKM. The CDR3 DNA follows: TGTGCCAGCAGTTTTCGACTAGCGGGTGGGGACCAGCAGTACTTC. Its protein is CASSFRLAGGDQQYF.

The chain joins TRBV9 to TRBJ1-3; perhaps TRBD1 as D (5 bases). CDR3 length: 15 amino acids. CDR1 is SGDLS, CDR2 YYNGEE, per germline. V lost 4 bases, J lost 4 bases, and 15 bases lay in between. The CDR3 spells CASSIGTAGGNTIYF. The CDR3 DNA reads as TGTGCCAGCAGCATAGGGACGGCGGGAGGAAACACCATATATTTT.

V usage is TRBV7-9 and J usage is TRBJ2-7; 7 bases are a match to TRBD2. Per germline, CDR1 SEHNR and CDR2 FQNEAQ (reference sequence). J was trimmed by 1 base and V by 0 bases; bases with no gene match: 9. The CDR3 consists of 17 residues. This chain's CDR3 is CASSLAPIGTTSYEQYF. CDR3 DNA sequence: TGTGCCAGCAGCTTAGCGCCAATTGGGACTACGTCCTACGAGCAGTACTTC.

This clone has just one count. This chain joins TRBV30 and TRBJ2-7; maybe TRBD2 (6 bases). CDR1 and CDR2 (germline): GTSNPN, SVGIG (reference sequence). This CDR3 contains 12 residues. Trimming cost V 1 base and J 3 bases, with 7 bases left between them. This CDR3 reads CAWSAGLYEQYF. The DNA for the CDR3 is TGTGCCTGGAGTGCGGGACTCTACGAGCAGTACTTC.

The rearrangement uses TRBV5-1 and TRBJ2-5; D is tentatively TRBD1 or TRBD2 (5 bases each). Germline loops: CDR1 SGHRS, CDR2 YFSETQ. The CDR3 has 15 amino acids. Deletions cut 5 bases from V and 3 bases from J, with 17 bases between. Here the CDR3 reads CASRYSGTSEETQYF. The DNA for the CDR3 is TGCGCCAGCAGATACTCGGGGACCTCGGAAGAGACCCAGTACTTC.

CDR3 DNA: TGTGCCAGCAGCTTCCAGGGGAGGACTGAAGCTTTCTTT. Its protein product is CASSFQGRTEAFF. This sequence joins TRBV5-4 and TRBJ1-1, with D possibly matching TRBD1 (6 bases). This CDR3 has 13 residues. Germline CDR1 is SGHNT and CDR2 is YYREEE (reference sequence). The V gene lost 2 bases and the J gene lost 5 bases, with 10 bases spanning the gap.

This chain links TRBV28 with TRBJ2-1, with D possibly TRBD2 on 6 matching bases. CDR3 length equals 12 residues. Germline assignment: CDR1 MDHEN and CDR2 SYDVKM. Trimming pared 6 bases from V and 8 bases from J, leaving 11 bases between. The CDR3 DNA follows: TGTGCCAGCAGACCCCCGGGGGATGAGCAGTTCTTC. Its translation is CASRPPGDEQFF.

This clone showed up just once. This chain connects TRBV14 to TRBJ2-3, with TRBD2 matching 8 bases. Germline lookup yields CDR1 SGHDN and CDR2 FVKESK. There are 13 residues in the CDR3. V shed 4 bases and J 6 bases; nucleotides not matched to a gene: 3. The CDR3 bases are TGTGCCAGCAGCCCCCGACTAGCGGATACGCAGTATTTT. Translated: CASSPRLADTQYF.

In this sample, this clone turned up once. CDR3 coding DNA: TGCAGCGTTGCCAGCTCCTACAATGAGCAGTTCTTC. Protein: CSVASSYNEQFF. This chain joins TRBV29-1 and TRBJ2-1; D uncertain. Germline V gene data show CDR1 as SQVTM and CDR2 as ANQGSEA. This CDR3 is built from 12 residues. With 4 bases removed from V and 0 bases from J, the gap between germline ends came to 4 bases.

This rearrangement joins TRBV11-3 to TRBJ2-7, with D unresolved. The CDR3 has 15 residues. V was clipped by 4 bases and J by 2 bases, with 15 bases between them. Germline V gene data show CDR1 as SGHNT and CDR2 as YENEEA. CDR3 sequence reads: CASSSYSSKPYEQYF. In DNA, the CDR3 is TGTGCCAGCAGCTCGTACAGTAGTAAGCCCTACGAGCAGTACTTC.